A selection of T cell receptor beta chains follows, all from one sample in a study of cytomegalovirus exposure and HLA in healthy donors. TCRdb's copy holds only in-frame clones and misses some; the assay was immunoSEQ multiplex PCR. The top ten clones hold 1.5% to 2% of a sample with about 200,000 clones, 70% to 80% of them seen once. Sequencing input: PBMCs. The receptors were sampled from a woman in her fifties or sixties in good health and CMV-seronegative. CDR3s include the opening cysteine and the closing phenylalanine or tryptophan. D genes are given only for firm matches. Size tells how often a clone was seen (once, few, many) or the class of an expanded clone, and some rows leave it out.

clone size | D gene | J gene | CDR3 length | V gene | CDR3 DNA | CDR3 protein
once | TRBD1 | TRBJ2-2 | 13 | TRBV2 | TGTGCCAGCAAGGGGGCTGACACCGGGGAGCTGTTTTTT | CASKGADTGELFF
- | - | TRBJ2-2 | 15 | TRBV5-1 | TGCGCCAGCAGCTTGGAACAGACGAACACCGGGGAGCTGTTTTTT | CASSLEQTNTGELFF
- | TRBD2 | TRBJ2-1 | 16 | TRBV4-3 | TGCGCCAGCAGCCAAGATCTCCCTAGCGGGAGTCAGGAGCAGTTCTTC | CASSQDLPSGSQEQFF
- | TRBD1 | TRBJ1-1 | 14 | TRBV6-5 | TGTGCCAGCAGACGGGACAGTCCCAACACTGAAGCTTTCTTT | CASRRDSPNTEAFF
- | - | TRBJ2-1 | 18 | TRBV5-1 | TGCGCCAGCAGCTTGGCTAAAGGGCAGGGTGGCTCCTACAATGAGCAGTTCTTC | CASSLAKGQGGSYNEQFF
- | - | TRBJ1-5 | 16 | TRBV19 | TGTGCCAGTAGTATAGGTCTCAGCGTAAGAAATCAGCCCCAGCATTTT | CASSIGLSVRNQPQHF
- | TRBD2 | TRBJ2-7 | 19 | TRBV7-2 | TGTGCCAGCAGCTCCGTGGGTAGCGGGAGGGCGATTCTTTCCTACGAGCAGTACTTC | CASSSVGSGRAILSYEQYF
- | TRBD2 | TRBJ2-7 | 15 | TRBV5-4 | TGTGCCAGCAGCTCTAAAGCGGGGGGCTCCTACGAGCAGTACTTC | CASSSKAGGSYEQYF
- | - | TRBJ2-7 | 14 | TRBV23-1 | TGCGCACTGAAAGGGGGGGGCTATAGCTACGAGCAGTACTTC | CALKGGGYSYEQYF
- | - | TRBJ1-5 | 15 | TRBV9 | TGTGCCAGCGGCCGGGGGGGGCGATTCAATCAGCCCCAGCATTTT | CASGRGGRFNQPQHF
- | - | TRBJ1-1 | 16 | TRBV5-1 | TGCGCCAGCAGCTTCACAGCACAGGGCATTTCCACTGAAGCTTTCTTT | CASSFTAQGISTEAFF
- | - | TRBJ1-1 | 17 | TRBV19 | TGTGCCAGTAGTCTCTTAACCCTGACAGCGTTGAACACTGAAGCTTTCTTT | CASSLLTLTALNTEAFF
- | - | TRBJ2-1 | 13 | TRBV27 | TGTGCCAGCAGTTTATCGAGGCTACATGAGCAGTTCTTC | CASSLSRLHEQFF
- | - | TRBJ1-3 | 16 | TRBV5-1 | TGCGCCAGCAGCAACGCGGACAGCATCTCTGGAAACACCATATATTTT | CASSNADSISGNTIYF
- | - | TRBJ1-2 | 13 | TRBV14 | TGTGCCAGCAGCCGCGCCCTCGAGATGGGCTACACCTTC | CASSRALEMGYTF
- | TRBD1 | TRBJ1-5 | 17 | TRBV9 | TGTGCCAGCAGGGGGGAGGGCAGGGGGCAAGAGTGGGAGCCCCAGCATTTT | CASRGEGRGQEWEPQHF
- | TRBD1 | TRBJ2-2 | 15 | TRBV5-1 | TGCGCCAGCAGCTTGGCCAGGGGGCAAACCGGGGAGCTGTTTTTT | CASSLARGQTGELFF
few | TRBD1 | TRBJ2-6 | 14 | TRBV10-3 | TGTGCCATCAACCAGGGGGCTGGGGCCAACGTCCTGACTTTC | CAINQGAGANVLTF
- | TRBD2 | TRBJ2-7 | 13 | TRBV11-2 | TGTGCCAGCGGGACTAGCGGGAGCTACGAGCAGTACTTC | CASGTSGSYEQYF
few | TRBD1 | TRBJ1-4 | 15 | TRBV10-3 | TGTGCCATCAGGGGGGGCCTCCAGGGGGATGAAAAACTGTTTTTT | CAIRGGLQGDEKLFF
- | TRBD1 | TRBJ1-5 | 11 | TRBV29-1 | TGCAGCGTTGTTATGGGACAGGGTCAGCATTTT | CSVVMGQGQHF
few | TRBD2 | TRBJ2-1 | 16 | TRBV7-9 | TGTGCCAGCAGCTCTTTTAGCGGGAGAACCTACAATGAGCAGTTCTTC | CASSSFSGRTYNEQFF
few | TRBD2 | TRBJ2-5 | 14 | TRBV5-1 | TGCGCCAGCAGCCCCCGACTAGCGGGAGAGACCCAGTACTTC | CASSPRLAGETQYF
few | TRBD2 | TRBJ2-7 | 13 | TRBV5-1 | TGCGCCAGCACGCTAGCGGGGGCCGGGGAGCAGTACTTC | CASTLAGAGEQYF
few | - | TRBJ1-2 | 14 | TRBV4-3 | TGCGCCAGCAGCCAAGATAAGAGGGTCGGGGGCTACACCTTC | CASSQDKRVGGYTF
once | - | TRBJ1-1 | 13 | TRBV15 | TGTGCCACCAGACAGGGCGGAAGCACTGAAGCTTTCTTT | CATRQGGSTEAFF
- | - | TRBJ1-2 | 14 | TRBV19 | TGTGCCAGTAGTATAGATCGTGGAGGCTATGGCTACACCTTC | CASSIDRGGYGYTF